This record covers a single T cell receptor (beta chain). These data originate in a study of shared clonotypes between healthy human individuals. The wider study: Samples came from a couple of female and a few male donors aged 18 to 49.

TCRdb's copy holds only in-frame clones and misses some; the assay was immunoSEQ multiplex PCR. This sample has about 2.4 million clones, with roughly 93% found just once. This receptor was identified in a man aged 18 to 30 in good health. Some clones in this sample may be carry-over from other donors' samples. What was sequenced was naive CD4+ T cells from PBMCs. Indicated subset: CD45RA+ positively selected.

This chain's CDR3 is CASSIRLSGANVLTF. CDR3 coding DNA: TGTGCCAGTAGTATACGCCTCTCTGGGGCCAACGTCCTGACTTTC. The rearrangement uses TRBV19 and TRBJ2-6; D is ambiguous. Per the germline V gene, CDR1 is LNHDA and CDR2 is SQIVND (reference sequence). This CDR3 has 15 residues. V lost 2 bases and J 0 bases, leaving 5 bases between the germline ends.